The sequence of this T cell receptor beta chain was determined in a study of cytomegalovirus exposure and HLA in healthy donors. Both 60 Vbeta primers and 13 Jbeta primers went into the PCR. Sequencing was performed with immunoSEQ multiplex PCR; in TCRdb, only in-frame clones are kept and a portion is missing. Of about 170,000 clones listed, over 70% are singletons. The V gene's germline CDR1 is LNHNV and CDR2 YYDKDF (reference sequence). V shed 1 base, J shed 4 bases, and the junction held 3 bases outside the gene matches. The CDR3 spans 14 residues. This rearrangement joins TRBV15 to TRBJ2-7; 8 bases align to TRBD1. Sequencing was done on a sample of PBMCs. The source is a female donor in good health and CMV-seronegative. CDR3 bases: TGTGCCACCAGCAGAGGACGGGACAGGTACGAGCAGTACTTC. It specifies CATSRGRDRYEQYF.